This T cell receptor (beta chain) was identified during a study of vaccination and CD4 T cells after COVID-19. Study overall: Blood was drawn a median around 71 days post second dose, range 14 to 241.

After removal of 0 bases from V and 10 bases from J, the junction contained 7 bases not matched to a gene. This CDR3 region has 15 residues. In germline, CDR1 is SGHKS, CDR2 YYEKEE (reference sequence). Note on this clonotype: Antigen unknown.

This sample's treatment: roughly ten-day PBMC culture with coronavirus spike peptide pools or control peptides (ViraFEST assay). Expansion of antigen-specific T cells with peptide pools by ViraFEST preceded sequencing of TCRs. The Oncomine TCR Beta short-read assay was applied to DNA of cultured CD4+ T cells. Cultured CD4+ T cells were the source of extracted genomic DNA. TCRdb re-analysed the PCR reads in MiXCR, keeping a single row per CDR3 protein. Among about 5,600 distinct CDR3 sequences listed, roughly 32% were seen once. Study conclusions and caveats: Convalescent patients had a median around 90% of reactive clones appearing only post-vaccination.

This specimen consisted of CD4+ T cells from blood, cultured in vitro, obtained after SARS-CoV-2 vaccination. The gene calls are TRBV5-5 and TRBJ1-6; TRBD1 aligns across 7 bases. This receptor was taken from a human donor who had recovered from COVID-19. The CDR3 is CASSLAQGVRSPLHF. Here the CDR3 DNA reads TGTGCCAGCAGCTTGGCGCAGGGGGTGAGGTCACCCCTCCACTTT.